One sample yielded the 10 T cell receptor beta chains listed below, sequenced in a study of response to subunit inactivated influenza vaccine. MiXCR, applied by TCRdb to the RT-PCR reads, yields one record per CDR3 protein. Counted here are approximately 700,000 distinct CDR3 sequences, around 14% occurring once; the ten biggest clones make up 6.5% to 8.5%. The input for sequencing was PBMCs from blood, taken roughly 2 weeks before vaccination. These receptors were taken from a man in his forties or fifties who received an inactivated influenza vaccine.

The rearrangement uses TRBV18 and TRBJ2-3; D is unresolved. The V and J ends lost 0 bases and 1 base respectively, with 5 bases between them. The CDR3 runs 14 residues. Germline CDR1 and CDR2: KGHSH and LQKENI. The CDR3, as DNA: TGTGCCAGCTCACCACCTACAGGCACAGATACGCAGTATTTT. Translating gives CASSPPTGTDTQYF.

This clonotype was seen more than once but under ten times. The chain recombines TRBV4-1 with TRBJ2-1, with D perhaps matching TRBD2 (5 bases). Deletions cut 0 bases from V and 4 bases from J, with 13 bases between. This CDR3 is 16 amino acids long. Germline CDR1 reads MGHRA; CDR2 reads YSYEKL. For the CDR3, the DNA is TGCGCCAGCAGCCAAGACGCTAGCTTCCTTTACAATGAGCAGTTCTTC. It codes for CASSQDASFLYNEQFF.

The CDR3 DNA follows: TGTGCCAGCAGCCGTATCCCGGGACACAGTTACAATGAGCAGTTCTTC. Translating gives CASSRIPGHSYNEQFF. This chain connects TRBV7-2 to TRBJ2-1; tentatively, D is TRBD1 (6 bases). The CDR3 has 16 residues. The germline CDR1 and CDR2 sequences are SGHTA and FQGNSA. Trimming cost V 5 bases and J 4 bases, with 18 bases left between them.

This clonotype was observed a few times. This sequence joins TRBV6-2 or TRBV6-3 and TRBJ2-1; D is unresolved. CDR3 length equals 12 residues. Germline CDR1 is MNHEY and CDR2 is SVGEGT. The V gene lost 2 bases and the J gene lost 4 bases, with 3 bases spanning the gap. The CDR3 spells CASSYVYNEQFF. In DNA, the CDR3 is TGTGCCAGCAGTTACGTTTACAATGAGCAGTTCTTC.

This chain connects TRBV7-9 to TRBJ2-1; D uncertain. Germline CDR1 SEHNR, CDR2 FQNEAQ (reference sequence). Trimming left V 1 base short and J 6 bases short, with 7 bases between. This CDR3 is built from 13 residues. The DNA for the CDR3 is TGTGCCAGCAGCTTAGTGGGAAGCAATGAGCAGTTCTTC. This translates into CASSLVGSNEQFF.

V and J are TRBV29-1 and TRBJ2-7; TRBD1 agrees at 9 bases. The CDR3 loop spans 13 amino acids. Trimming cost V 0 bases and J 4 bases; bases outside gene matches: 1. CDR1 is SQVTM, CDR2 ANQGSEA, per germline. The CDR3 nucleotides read TGCAGCGTTGAAGACGACAGGGGGTACGAGCAGTACTTC. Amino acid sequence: CSVEDDRGYEQYF.

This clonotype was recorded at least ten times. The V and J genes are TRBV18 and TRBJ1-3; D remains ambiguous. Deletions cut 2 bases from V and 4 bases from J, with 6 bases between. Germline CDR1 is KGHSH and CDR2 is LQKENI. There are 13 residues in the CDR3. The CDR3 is CASSPEGGNTIYF. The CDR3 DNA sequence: TGTGCCAGCTCACCAGAAGGGGGAAACACCATATATTTT.

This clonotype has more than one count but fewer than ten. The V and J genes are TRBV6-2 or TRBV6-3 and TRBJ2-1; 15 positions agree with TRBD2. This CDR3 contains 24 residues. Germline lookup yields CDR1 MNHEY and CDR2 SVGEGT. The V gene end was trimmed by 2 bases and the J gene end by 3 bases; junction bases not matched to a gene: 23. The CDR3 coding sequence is TGTGCCAGCAGTTACGGTAACGGGGGCAAGCGGACTAGCGGGAGGGCCGATTTCTACAATGAGCAGTTCTTC. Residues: CASSYGNGGKRTSGRADFYNEQFF.

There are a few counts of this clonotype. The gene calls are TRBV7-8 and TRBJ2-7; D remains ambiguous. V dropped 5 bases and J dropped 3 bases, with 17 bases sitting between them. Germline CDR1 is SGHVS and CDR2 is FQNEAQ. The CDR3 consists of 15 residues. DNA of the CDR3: TGTGCCAGCAGCCCCTCAGGTAGTCCTTTCTACGAGCAGTACTTC. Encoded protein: CASSPSGSPFYEQYF. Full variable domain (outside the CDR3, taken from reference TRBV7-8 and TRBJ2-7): GAGVSQSPRYKVAKRGQDVALRCDPISGHVSLFWYQQALGQGPEFLTYFQNEAQLDKSGLPSDRFFAERPEGSVSTLKIQRTQQEDSAVYLCASSPSGSPFYEQYFGPGTRLTVT.

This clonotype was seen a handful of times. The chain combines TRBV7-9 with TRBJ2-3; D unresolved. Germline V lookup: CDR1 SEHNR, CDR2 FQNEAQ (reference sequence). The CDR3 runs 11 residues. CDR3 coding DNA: TGTGCTAAGGAGAGCACAGATACGCAGTATTTT. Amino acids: CAKESTDTQYF. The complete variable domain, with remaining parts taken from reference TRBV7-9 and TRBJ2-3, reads DTGVSQNPRHKITKRGQNVTFRCDPISEHNRLYWYRQTLGQGPEFLTYFQNEAQLEKSRLLSDRFSAERPKGSFSTLEIQRTEQGDSAMYLCAKESTDTQYFGPGTRLTVL.